Listed here are 18 T cell receptor beta chains from one sample, sequenced in a study of blood T cell repertoires in COVID-19. Data came from immunoSEQ multiplex PCR; TCRdb stores just in-frame clones and leaves some out. Of some 320,000 clones listed, 85% are singletons. Sequenced: PBMCs or T cells enriched from blood (not recorded which). These receptors all stem from a woman aged 25 to 45 who had been exposed to COVID-19.

The gene calls are TRBV4-1 and TRBJ2-7, with D perhaps matching TRBD1 (8 bases). The CDR3 has 14 amino acids. Germline lookup yields CDR1 MGHRA and CDR2 YSYEKL. V shed 8 bases and J shed 6 bases, with 20 bases lying between them. CDR3 DNA sequence: TGCGCCAGCGGGCTACAGGGGGAGGGCCTCGAGCAGTACTTC. Protein product: CASGLQGEGLEQYF.

The chain recombines TRBV21-1 with TRBJ2-7; TRBD2, the D gene given by the table, was not confirmed from the DNA. TRBV21-1 corresponds to a pseudogene. The CDR3 totals 16 residues. The CDR3 region has the DNA TGTGCCAGCTCGAGACCTAGCGGGAGAGTACGCTACGAGCAGTACTTC. Translating it yields CASSRPSGRVRYEQYF.

The V and J genes are TRBV5-4 and TRBJ2-7, with 7 bases lining up with TRBD1. The V and J ends lost 0 bases and 5 bases, in that order; junction bases with no gene match: 5. Germline lookup yields CDR1 SGHNT and CDR2 YYREEE (reference sequence). The CDR3 spans 14 residues. CDR3 protein: CASSLGQGRDEQYF. The CDR3 DNA is TGTGCCAGCAGCTTGGGACAGGGAAGGGACGAGCAGTACTTC.

This CDR3 reads CASSLASAYEQYF. In DNA form, the CDR3 reads TGTGCCAGCAGCTTGGCTAGCGCCTACGAGCAGTACTTC. The V and J genes are TRBV7-6 and TRBJ2-7; TRBD2 might be the D (6 bases). The V end lost 3 bases, the J end lost 2 bases, and 8 bases lay between the germline ends. The germline CDR1 and CDR2 sequences are SGHVS and FNYEAQ. The CDR3 is 13 residues long. Variable domain in full (rest from reference TRBV7-6 and TRBJ2-7): GAGVSQSPRYKVTKRGQDVALRCDPISGHVSLYWYRQALGQGPEFLTYFNYEAQQDKSGLPNDRFSAERPEGSISTLTIQRTEQRDSAMYRCASSLASAYEQYFGPGTRLTVT.

The J gene is TRBJ2-1, the V gene TRBV2; a possible D gene is TRBD1 (5 bases). Per germline, CDR1 SNHLY and CDR2 FYNNEI. The CDR3 runs to 14 residues. V lost 6 bases to trimming and J lost 5 bases, with 14 bases between them. Here the CDR3 reads CASSFQGLDNEQFF. The CDR3 DNA reads TGTGCCAGCAGCTTCCAGGGTCTAGACAATGAGCAGTTCTTC.

This chain joins TRBV6-5 and TRBJ1-5; no firm D call. V shed 4 bases and J shed 5 bases, with 12 bases lying between them. Per germline, CDR1 MNHEY and CDR2 SVGAGI. The CDR3 runs to 14 residues. This CDR3 is CASSLRISDQPQHF. DNA for the CDR3: TGTGCCAGCAGTTTACGCATATCGGATCAGCCCCAGCATTTT.

The chain has TRBV29-1 and TRBJ1-6; D not resolved. Germline CDR1 SQVTM, CDR2 ANQGSEA. The CDR3 is 11 amino acids. Between the trimmed V and J ends, which lost 6 bases and 10 bases, there was a span of 10 bases. The CDR3 loop reads CSVGNSSPLHF. The CDR3 DNA reads TGCAGCGTCGGTAATTCCTCACCCCTCCACTTT.

The chain is built from TRBV7-9 and TRBJ2-7, with D possibly TRBD1 on 6 matching bases. Germline loops: CDR1 SEHNR, CDR2 FQNEAQ (reference sequence). The length of the CDR3 is 14 residues. V was pared by 5 bases and J by 1 base, with 12 bases between. This chain's CDR3 is CASSVPQGSYEQYF. For the CDR3, the DNA is TGTGCCAGCAGCGTACCACAGGGTTCCTACGAGCAGTACTTC.

This chain connects TRBV6-6 to TRBJ2-2; weak D call: TRBD1 (6 bases). V was pared by 5 bases and J by 5 bases, with 15 bases between. CDR1 is MNHNY, CDR2 SVGAGI, per germline (reference sequence). The CDR3 runs 15 residues. The CDR3 nucleotides are TGTGCCAGCAGTCCGGGCAGGGGAGAGACCGGGGAGCTGTTTTTT. Its translation is CASSPGRGETGELFF.

The chain joins TRBV30 to TRBJ1-2; perhaps TRBD1 as D (5 bases). The V gene's germline CDR1 is GTSNPN and CDR2 SVGIG (reference sequence). The V end was cut by 4 bases, the J end by 4 bases, with 25 bases between. The CDR3 is 17 residues long. CDR3 DNA: TGTGCCTGGAAGACTAGATCAGGGCCCGTAACTTCCTATGGCTACACCTTC. Protein product: CAWKTRSGPVTSYGYTF.

This chain uses TRBV18 with TRBJ1-5; D is perhaps TRBD1 (5 bases). Looked up from germline, CDR1 is KGHSH and CDR2 is LQKENI. V was shortened by 5 bases and J by 4 bases, with 21 bases between the two germline ends. CDR3 length: 17 amino acids. CDR3 region: CASSSKVQGVGNQPQHF. The CDR3, as DNA: TGTGCCAGCTCATCGAAAGTCCAGGGTGTAGGAAATCAGCCCCAGCATTTT.

The gene calls are TRBV11-1 and TRBJ1-1, with 7 nucleotides matching TRBD1. Germline V lookup: CDR1 SGHAT, CDR2 FQDESV (reference sequence). The CDR3 is 15 residues long. The J segment lost 5 bases and the V segment lost 5 bases, leaving 11 bases of the junction unmatched. The CDR3 DNA sequence: TGTGCCAGCAGCCACATCCAGACAGGGAGGACTGAAGCTTTCTTT. Its protein is CASSHIQTGRTEAFF.

The rearrangement links TRBV5-1 to TRBJ1-1, with D uncertain. The CDR3 extends over 14 amino acids. Trimming cost V 0 bases and J 1 base, with 7 bases left between them. Germline V gene lookup returns CDR1 SGHRS and CDR2 YFSETQ. The CDR3 DNA reads as TGCGCCAGCAGCTTGGTCGCAGGGAACACTGAAGCTTTCTTT. Amino acid sequence: CASSLVAGNTEAFF.

The chain links TRBV4-1 to TRBJ1-2, with 11 bases fitting TRBD1. Germline values: CDR1 MGHRA, CDR2 YSYEKL. The CDR3 totals 16 residues. Trimming at V came to 4 bases and at J to 0 bases, leaving 4 bases not matched to a gene. The CDR3 region has the DNA TGCGCCAGCAGCCCGGACAGGGGGCGAGCTAACTATGGCTACACCTTC. Translation gives CASSPDRGRANYGYTF.

The chain has TRBV6-6 and TRBJ2-1; no firm D call. Trimming cost V 5 bases and J 8 bases, with 19 bases left between them. The germline gives CDR1 MNHNY, CDR2 SVGAGI (reference sequence). The CDR3 totals 15 residues. In nucleotides, the CDR3 is TGTGCCAGCAGTATCCCGGCGGTTGTTGAGTATGAGCAGTTCTTC. As protein: CASSIPAVVEYEQFF.

J is TRBJ2-7 and V is TRBV28, with TRBD2 matching 14 bases. Unmatched junction bases numbered 5, after V lost 4 bases and J lost 3 bases. The germline CDR1 and CDR2 sequences are MDHEN and SYDVKM. CDR3 length: 16 residues. As DNA, the CDR3 is TGTGCCAGCAGTTCCTCCGGACTAGCGGGAGGCTACGAGCAGTACTTC. Translation gives CASSSSGLAGGYEQYF.

This clone was found once. The chain is built from TRBV7-2 and TRBJ1-5; tentative D call: TRBD1 (5 bases). CDR1 SGHTA and CDR2 FQGNSA come from the germline V gene. This CDR3 has 13 amino acids. Trimming removed 5 bases at V and 5 bases at J, with 10 bases between. The CDR3 DNA reads as TGTGCCAGCAGCCCATGGGGGGATCAGCCCCAGCATTTT. Residues: CASSPWGDQPQHF.

This rearrangement joins TRBV5-1 to TRBJ2-1; 7 bases map to TRBD1. The CDR3 sequence is 15 residues long. Germline assignment: CDR1 SGHRS and CDR2 YFSETQ. V shed 4 bases and J 6 bases; nucleotides not matched to a gene: 10. The CDR3 loop is CASSGGQTAINEQFF. The CDR3 region has the DNA TGCGCCAGCAGCGGGGGACAGACAGCAATCAATGAGCAGTTCTTC.